The clone carrying this TCR beta chain was seen only a few times. Its antigen is unidentified. This entry belongs to a study of chemoradiotherapy in HPV16-positive cancers. Background on the study: Candidate HPV-specific clones and shared TCR motifs came from a couple of HPV16-positive patients. Study outcomes and limitations: Non-HPV-specific T cells did not expand in tumors during treatment, whereas candidate HPV-specific clones and E7-related motifs did. Better recurrence-free survival went with HPV-responsive T-cell expansion in HPV16-positive patients.

The CDR3 loop spans 13 amino acids. Looked up from germline, CDR1 is SGDLS and CDR2 is YYNGEE. Deletions cut 0 bases from V and 7 bases from J, with 10 bases between. Using immunoSEQ multiplex PCR, the repertoire was profiled, and TCRdb retains in-frame clones only, with some absent. The sample contains roughly 17,000 clones, more than 90% of which appear only once. Over chemoradiotherapy, repertoires were sampled more than once. V gene TRBV9 combines with J gene TRBJ1-2; unclear D gene. The material was blood, obtained from a patient who underwent chemoradiotherapy. The TCR was taken from a human donor with HPV-associated anogenital cancer. The DNA for the CDR3 is TGTGCCAGCAGCGTAGCCGAGGGAAGTGGCTACACCTTC. Translation: CASSVAEGSGYTF.